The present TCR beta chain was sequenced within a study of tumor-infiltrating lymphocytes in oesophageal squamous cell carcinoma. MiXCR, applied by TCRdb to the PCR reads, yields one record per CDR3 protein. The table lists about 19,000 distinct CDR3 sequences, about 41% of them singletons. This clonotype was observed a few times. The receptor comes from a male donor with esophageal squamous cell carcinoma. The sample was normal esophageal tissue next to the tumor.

CDR3 loop: CASTVGGGNSPLHF. CDR3 coding DNA: TGTGCCAGCACCGTCGGAGGAGGGAATTCACCCCTCCACTTT. V gene TRBV27 combines with J gene TRBJ1-6; no clear D gene. The CDR3 extends over 14 amino acids. The germline V gene has CDR1 MNHEY and CDR2 SMNVEV (reference sequence). The V end lost 7 bases, the J end lost 7 bases, and 14 bases lay between the germline ends.